The 31 T cell receptor beta chains given below trace back to one sample, sequenced in a study of shared clonotypes between healthy human individuals. The table came from immunoSEQ multiplex PCR; TCRdb's copy has only in-frame clones and leaves some out. Among roughly 2,300,000 clones listed, around 93% were seen once. Sequencing was done on a sample of naive CD4+ T cells from PBMCs. Subset denoted: CD45RA+ positively selected. These receptors were taken from a man younger than 30 in good health. Some clones in this sample may be carry-over from other donors' samples.

The chain uses TRBV27 and TRBJ1-2, with 10 bases that match TRBD1. Looked up from germline, CDR1 is MNHEY and CDR2 is SMNVEV (reference sequence). The V and J ends lost 0 bases and 8 bases, in that order; junction bases with no gene match: 9. There are 16 residues in the CDR3. The CDR3 spells CASSLSRDRGRYGYTF. The CDR3 DNA is TGTGCCAGCAGTTTATCCCGGGACAGGGGACGGTACGGCTACACCTTC.

V gene TRBV30 combines with J gene TRBJ1-2; D not certain. From germline, CDR1 is GTSNPN and CDR2 SVGIG (reference sequence). This CDR3 region has 13 residues. Trimming removed 1 base at V and 8 bases at J, with 14 bases between. In nucleotides, the CDR3 is TGTGCCTGGAGTGGAGGAGAGACGATAGGCTACACCTTC. It encodes CAWSGGETIGYTF.

This chain connects TRBV4-1 to TRBJ1-3, with a possible D match to TRBD1 (6 bases). The CDR3 is 17 residues long. V dropped 0 bases and J dropped 7 bases, with 19 bases sitting between them. The V gene's germline CDR1 is MGHRA and CDR2 YSYEKL. The CDR3 sequence is CASSQDLQGRLGNTIYF. CDR3 sequence (DNA): TGCGCCAGCAGCCAAGATTTACAGGGCAGGCTGGGGAACACCATATATTTT.

The V gene is TRBV4-2, the J gene TRBJ2-3; TRBD2 might be the D (6 bases). CDR3 length equals 17 residues. V was shortened by 0 bases and J by 0 bases, with 13 bases between the two germline ends. Germline CDR1 and CDR2: LGHNA and YNFKEQ. DNA of the CDR3: TGTGCCAGCAGCCAAGATTTGGGCGGGACGAGCACAGATACGCAGTATTTT. Translating it yields CASSQDLGGTSTDTQYF.

The rearrangement links TRBV5-1 to TRBJ1-4; D is unclear. The V gene lost 3 bases and the J gene lost 7 bases, with 13 bases spanning the gap. Germline CDR1 is SGHRS and CDR2 is YFSETQ. The CDR3 consists of 14 residues. CDR3 loop: CASSSTERVEKLFF. The CDR3 bases are TGCGCCAGCAGCTCGACGGAACGGGTTGAAAAACTGTTTTTT.

This clone has only a few counts. This chain uses TRBV29-1 with TRBJ1-4; D gene ambiguous. The germline V gene encodes CDR1 SQVTM and CDR2 ANQGSEA. Trimming removed 7 bases from V and 5 bases from J, with 14 bases in between. CDR3 length: 13 amino acids. CDR3 in amino acids: CSACLQLNEKLFF. DNA of the CDR3: TGCAGCGCCTGTTTGCAGCTAAATGAAAAACTGTTTTTT.

The chain recombines TRBV28 with TRBJ2-1; TRBD1 or TRBD2 may be the D gene (5 bases each). This CDR3 is built from 15 residues. The germline CDR1 and CDR2 sequences are MDHEN and SYDVKM. The V and J ends lost 6 bases and 6 bases respectively, with 18 bases between them. CDR3 in amino acids: CASSTGTLKRNEQFF. In DNA, the CDR3 is TGTGCCAGCAGCACCGGGACCCTAAAGCGCAATGAGCAGTTCTTC. Looking up the rest from reference TRBV28 and TRBJ2-1 gives the full variable domain: DVKVTQSSRYLVKRTGEKVFLECVQDMDHENMFWYRQDPGLGLRLIYFSYDVKMKEKGDIPEGYSVSREKKERFSLILESASTNQTSMYLCASSTGTLKRNEQFFGPGTRLTVL.

The genes are TRBV23-1 and TRBJ2-7; TRBD1 aligns across 7 bases. TRBV23-1 qualifies as an ORF whose function is uncertain. The CDR3 extends over 16 amino acids. V shed 8 bases, J shed 4 bases, and the junction held 17 bases outside the gene matches. CDR3 in DNA: TGCGCCAGCGCCCATGTACCAGGGGGTGTAGGTTACGAGCAGTACTTC. It encodes CASAHVPGGVGYEQYF.

A remark on this clone: Other nucleotide sequences from this sample produce the same CDR3. This rearrangement joins TRBV25-1 to TRBJ2-6; no reliable D call. Per the germline V gene, CDR1 is MGHDK and CDR2 is SYGVNS. Trimming left V 6 bases short and J 4 bases short, with 7 bases between. The CDR3 is 13 residues long. As DNA, the CDR3 is TGTGCCAGCAGCCGCCCGGGGGCCAACGTCCTGACTTTC. Its protein is CASSRPGANVLTF. The full variable domain, rest sourced from reference TRBV25-1 and TRBJ2-6, is EADIYQTPRYLVIGTGKKITLECSQTMGHDKMYWYQQDPGMELHLIHYSYGVNSTEKGDLSSESTVSRIRTEHFPLTLESARPSHTSQYLCASSRPGANVLTFGAGSRLTVL.

CDR3 sequence: CASSPGTQAGGNTIYF. The CDR3 nucleotides read TGTGCCAGCAGCCCCGGGACGCAGGCTGGAGGAAACACCATATATTTT. V gene TRBV11-2 combines with J gene TRBJ1-3, with D tentatively TRBD1 (5 bases). V lost 5 bases, J lost 4 bases, and 18 bases lay in between. This CDR3 is 16 amino acids long. Germline CDR1 reads SGHAT; CDR2 reads FQNNGV.

About this clone itself: The sample contains more than one DNA sequence encoding this CDR3. The chain carries TRBV5-1 and TRBJ2-1, with 8 positions matching TRBD2. This CDR3 is built from 15 residues. J lost 3 bases, V lost 4 bases, and 6 bases had no gene match. Germline V gene sequence: CDR1 SGHRS, CDR2 YFSETQ. CDR3 amino acids: CASSPGLADYNEQFF. CDR3 DNA sequence: TGCGCCAGCAGCCCCGGACTAGCAGACTACAATGAGCAGTTCTTC.

The V and J genes are TRBV6-5 and TRBJ1-2; possibly TRBD1 for D (6 bases). Germline V gene sequence: CDR1 MNHEY, CDR2 SVGAGI. V was pared by 5 bases and J by 8 bases, with 12 bases between. The CDR3 covers 12 residues. The CDR3 DNA is TGTGCCAGCAGTACCAGGGGTATGGGCTACACCTTC. Translation: CASSTRGMGYTF.

This rearrangement joins TRBV19 to TRBJ1-1; no reliable D call. Germline CDR1 LNHDA, CDR2 SQIVND (reference sequence). Trimming took 4 bases from V and 1 from J, leaving 10 bases between them. This CDR3 spans 14 amino acids. The DNA of the CDR3 is TGTGCCAGTAGTACTTGGATGCCGAACACTGAAGCTTTCTTT. It encodes CASSTWMPNTEAFF.

The V gene is TRBV4-1, the J gene TRBJ2-1; TRBD2 matches at 7 bases. Germline V lookup: CDR1 MGHRA, CDR2 YSYEKL. CDR3 length: 16 amino acids. The V segment lost 4 bases and the J segment 0 bases; nucleotides outside the gene matches: 6. CDR3 protein: CASSRRTSDSYNEQFF. For the CDR3, the DNA is TGCGCCAGCAGCCGCAGAACTAGCGACTCCTACAATGAGCAGTTCTTC.

The chain couples TRBV19 to TRBJ1-5, with TRBD1 matching over 7 bases. Per the germline V gene, CDR1 is LNHDA and CDR2 is SQIVND (reference sequence). The CDR3 loop spans 18 amino acids. V dropped 4 bases and J dropped 2; count of bases not matched to a gene: 14. The CDR3 nucleotides are TGTGCCAGTAGTAGGGTAACAACAGGGGTTTTGGGCAATCAGCCCCAGCATTTT. As protein: CASSRVTTGVLGNQPQHF.

DNA for the CDR3: TGCGCCAGCAGCTTGGGGAACAGTAATGAAAAACTGTTTTTT. The encoded protein is CASSLGNSNEKLFF. V gene TRBV5-1 combines with J gene TRBJ1-4; no definite D call. Germline V gives CDR1 SGHRS, CDR2 YFSETQ. The length of the CDR3 is 14 residues. Deletions cut 0 bases from V and 4 bases from J, with 7 bases between. Drawing the rest from reference TRBV5-1 and TRBJ1-4, the complete variable domain is KAGVTQTPRYLIKTRGQQVTLSCSPISGHRSVSWYQQTPGQGLQFLFEYFSETQRNKGNFPGRFSGRQFSNSRSEMNVSTLELGDSALYLCASSLGNSNEKLFFGSGTQLSVL.

The chain uses TRBV27 and TRBJ2-7; weak D call: TRBD1 (6 bases). CDR3 size: 14 residues. V was clipped by 5 bases and J by 7 bases, with 18 bases between them. Germline values: CDR1 MNHEY, CDR2 SMNVEV (reference sequence). Written as DNA, the CDR3 is TGTGCCAGCAGTCGATTACAGGGTCCGCTTGAGCAGTACTTC. Its translation is CASSRLQGPLEQYF.

V gene TRBV7-8 combines with J gene TRBJ1-4, with 7 bases lining up with TRBD1. The V gene end was trimmed by 5 bases and the J gene end by 7 bases; junction bases not matched to a gene: 7. Germline lookup yields CDR1 SGHVS and CDR2 FQNEAQ. The CDR3 has 14 amino acids. The DNA of the CDR3 is TGTGCCAGCAGCCGAGGGACAGCCATTGAAAAACTGTTTTTT. It encodes CASSRGTAIEKLFF.

The J gene is TRBJ1-4, the V gene TRBV28; D unresolved. There are 15 residues in the CDR3. The V end lost 7 bases, the J end lost 5 bases, and 17 bases lay between the germline ends. CDR1 is MDHEN and CDR2 is SYDVKM in the germline V gene. The CDR3 DNA sequence: TGTGCCAGCACCTCACACGGGGAGGGAAATGAAAAACTGTTTTTT. It yields the protein CASTSHGEGNEKLFF. Full variable domain (missing parts from reference TRBV28 and TRBJ1-4): DVKVTQSSRYLVKRTGEKVFLECVQDMDHENMFWYRQDPGLGLRLIYFSYDVKMKEKGDIPEGYSVSREKKERFSLILESASTNQTSMYLCASTSHGEGNEKLFFGSGTQLSVL.

The genes are TRBV19 and TRBJ2-3, with D tentatively TRBD2 (6 bases). The V end lost 5 bases, the J end lost 5 bases, and 17 bases lay between the germline ends. Germline V lookup: CDR1 LNHDA, CDR2 SQIVND (reference sequence). The length of the CDR3 is 15 residues. The CDR3 loop reads CASSGVAATKDTQYF. Here the CDR3 DNA reads TGTGCCAGTAGTGGAGTAGCGGCTACTAAAGATACGCAGTATTTT.

As for this clone: One end of the junction varies from germline; a read error may be responsible. The genes are TRBV10-3 and TRBJ2-7; D may be TRBD2 (5 bases). Germline V CDR1 and CDR2: ENHRY, SYGVKD. The CDR3 spans 13 residues. In nucleotides, the CDR3 is TGTGCCATCACCGGCCAGGACTCCAACGAGCAGTACTTC. Translated, it gives CAITGQDSNEQYF.

V usage is TRBV7-9 and J usage is TRBJ1-2, with unresolved D. Trimming cost V 5 bases and J 4 bases, with 26 bases left between them. The germline V gene has CDR1 SEHNR and CDR2 FQNEAQ (reference sequence). The CDR3 spans 18 residues. CDR3 loop: CASSLNPHQSRPRYGYTF. The CDR3 nucleotides read TGTGCCAGCAGCCTAAATCCCCACCAGTCGCGGCCACGCTATGGCTACACCTTC.

This chain joins TRBV19 and TRBJ2-7, with 8 bases aligning to TRBD2. This CDR3 spans 14 amino acids. CDR1 and CDR2 from the germline V gene are LNHDA and SQIVND (reference sequence). V lost 10 bases, J lost 3 bases, and 11 bases stayed unmatched. The CDR3 region is CATAELAGLYEQYF. For the CDR3, the DNA is TGTGCCACGGCGGAGCTAGCGGGTCTCTACGAGCAGTACTTC.

The rearrangement uses TRBV5-5 and TRBJ1-2; 9 bases agree with TRBD1. V trimming: 1 base; J trimming: 2 bases; junction bases outside the gene matches: 6. CDR3 length: 16 residues. Germline V gene data show CDR1 as SGHKS and CDR2 as YYEKEE (reference sequence). The CDR3 loop reads CASSLYPGQGNYGYTF. The CDR3 bases are TGTGCCAGCAGCTTGTATCCGGGACAGGGAAACTATGGCTACACCTTC.

The chain links TRBV6-4 to TRBJ2-5, with D possibly being TRBD1 or TRBD2 (5 bases each). The germline CDR1 and CDR2 sequences are MRHNA and SNTAGT. The V end was cut by 7 bases, the J end by 5 bases, with 23 bases between. The CDR3 runs 16 residues. The CDR3 nucleotides are TGTGCCAGCAAGGGGAGAACCGGGACCAAACACGAGACCCAGTACTTC. This codes for CASKGRTGTKHETQYF.

The chain combines TRBV27 with TRBJ2-7; TRBD2 is a possible D gene (5 bases). The germline V gene encodes CDR1 MNHEY and CDR2 SMNVEV (reference sequence). This CDR3 has 16 residues. V shed 0 bases and J shed 0 bases, with 12 bases lying between them. The CDR3 nucleotides read TGTGCCAGCAGTTTATCCACGGGGTATCCCTCCTACGAGCAGTACTTC. Its translation is CASSLSTGYPSYEQYF.

Regarding this clone: This sample includes further DNA sequences coding for the same CDR3. The chain is built from TRBV5-1 and TRBJ2-2; no clear D. Germline V lookup: CDR1 SGHRS, CDR2 YFSETQ. Trimming pared 4 bases from V and 1 base from J, leaving 11 bases between. The CDR3 loop spans 15 amino acids. Here the CDR3 DNA reads TGCGCCAGCAGCCTATCGACGGGGAACACCGGGGAGCTGTTTTTT. Residues: CASSLSTGNTGELFF.

As to this clone: Other DNA sequences within the sample encode an identical CDR3. This chain connects TRBV19 to TRBJ1-2; D unresolved. The CDR3 runs 11 residues. CDR1 is LNHDA, CDR2 SQIVND, per germline (reference sequence). The ends were cut back, 6 bases at V and 8 bases at J, with 10 bases in the middle. The CDR3 nucleotides are TGTGCCAGTAGGCTCGCGGGAGGCTACACCTTC. It specifies CASRLAGGYTF.

This CDR3 reads CASPGELFF. For the CDR3, the DNA is TGTGCCAGTCCCGGGGAGCTGTTTTTT. This rearrangement joins TRBV9 to TRBJ2-2; D unclear. This CDR3 is built from 9 residues. V was shortened by 8 bases and J by 6 bases, with 2 bases between the two germline ends. CDR1 and CDR2 from the germline V gene are SGDLS and YYNGEE.

The genes are TRBV7-2 and TRBJ2-1; 10 bases are shared with TRBD2. V lost 4 bases to trimming and J lost 10 bases; unmatched junction nucleotides: 16. Germline-derived CDR1 and CDR2 are SGHTA and FQGNSA. The CDR3 has 17 residues. The CDR3 region is CASSSPTLAGGRREQFF. For the CDR3, the DNA is TGTGCCAGCAGCTCCCCGACCTTAGCGGGAGGACGTAGGGAGCAGTTCTTC.

The chain is built from TRBV19 and TRBJ1-4; D is perhaps TRBD1 (6 bases). The CDR3 length is 14 residues. Trimming cost V 5 bases and J 8 bases, with 15 bases left between them. Germline-derived CDR1 and CDR2 are LNHDA and SQIVND (reference sequence). CDR3 region: CASSEPGGGEKLFF. CDR3 in DNA: TGTGCCAGTAGTGAGCCGGGGGGCGGGGAAAAACTGTTTTTT.